This T cell receptor (beta chain) was found in a study of vaccination effects on CD4 cells after COVID-19. This clone was seen only once. The antigen is unknown. Before sequencing took place, the ViraFEST assay used viral peptide pools to expand antigen-specific CD4+ T cells. Subsequent to roughly 9 days of culture, CD4+ T cells were isolated. Vaccine administered to participants consisted of two doses of either BNT162b2 or mRNA-1273. Sequencing used immunoSEQ multiplex PCR; TCRdb keeps in-frame clones, though not all of them. The table includes approximately 12,000 clones, approximately 71% detected once. The study, taken as a whole, reports: Marked clonal contraction was seen late after vaccination (in both infection- and vaccine-induced clones). Vaccine-induced clones in healthy vaccinees cross-reacted with common cold coronaviruses in only 1 of 255 cases.

The source material was CD4+ T cells from PBMCs cultured with SARS-CoV-2 spike peptides, sampled after COVID-19 vaccination. The TCR sequence derives from a human donor who received a COVID-19 vaccine.

DNA for the CDR3: TGTGCCAGCAGGGACAGGGTTGATGAAAAACTGTTTTTT. Translation gives CASRDRVDEKLFF. The rearrangement joins TRBV6-6 to TRBJ1-4; 8 bases are shared with TRBD1. The CDR3 extends over 13 amino acids. Germline values: CDR1 MNHNY, CDR2 SVGAGI (reference sequence). With 6 bases clipped from V and 6 bases from J, the junction kept 3 bases outside the gene matches.